This TCR beta chain was sequenced during a study of T cells in Graves' hyperthyroidism and ophthalmopathy. This CDR3 spans 15 amino acids. Trimming pared 1 base from V and 5 bases from J, leaving 12 bases between. Looked up from germline, CDR1 is SGHAT and CDR2 is FQDESV (reference sequence). Study-wide points: Ophthalmopathy could be told apart from stable hyperthyroidism with a 13 V-J model.

The sample holds many counts of this clonotype. Its matching antigen is unknown. Regions amplified from RNA transcripts were the TCR beta CDR3 regions. A first-round RT-PCR of the TCR CDR3 used the HTBI primer set. TCRdb itself ran the multiplex PCR reads through MiXCR, one entry per CDR3 protein. Among about 420,000 distinct CDR3 sequences, roughly an eighth were seen once, and the ten largest hold about 5%. This receptor was identified in a woman under 30 with Graves' hyperthyroidism. This sequence joins TRBV11-1 and TRBJ2-1, with D tentatively TRBD1 (6 bases). Specimen: blood. As DNA, the CDR3 is TGTGCCAGCAGCTTAGGTCAGGGGTCCCACAATGAGCAGTTCTTC. The encoded protein is CASSLGQGSHNEQFF. Using reference TRBV11-1 and TRBJ2-1 for the parts outside the CDR3, the full variable domain is EAEVAQSPRYKITEKSQAVAFWCDPISGHATLYWYRQILGQGPELLVQFQDESVVDDSQLPKDRFSAERLKGVDSTLKIQPAELGDSAMYLCASSLGQGSHNEQFFGPGTRLTVL.